One and the same sample provided the 11 T cell receptor beta chains below, sequenced in a study of technical replicates of blood from a few donors. Assay: immunoSEQ multiplex PCR; the TCRdb copy retains only in-frame clones and omits some. The table has about 82,000 clones, 95% to 96% seen once; the top ten hold 0.37%. Sample: T cells isolated from PBMCs. These receptor sequences come from a human donor in good health.

This clone was counted a few times. The chain uses TRBV28 and TRBJ1-4, with D possibly TRBD1 on 5 matching bases. The CDR3 is 11 residues long. V dropped 4 bases and J dropped 13 bases, with 10 bases sitting between them. Germline-derived CDR1 and CDR2 are MDHEN and SYDVKM. The CDR3 spells CASSSGFVLFF. The CDR3 nucleotides read TGTGCCAGCAGTTCAGGGTTTGTACTGTTTTTT.

The rearrangement uses TRBV11-2 and TRBJ2-1; possible D gene TRBD2, 6 bases. Trimming cost V 3 bases and J 2 bases, with 14 bases left between them. The CDR3 runs to 16 residues. The germline V gene has CDR1 SGHAT and CDR2 FQNNGV. The CDR3 here is CASSLGLDGTYNEQFF. The CDR3 coding sequence is TGTGCCAGCAGCTTGGGACTGGACGGAACCTACAATGAGCAGTTCTTC.

The chain uses TRBV29-1 and TRBJ1-2; 7 bases align to TRBD1. CDR1 and CDR2 (germline): SQVTM, ANQGSEA. With V trimmed by 1 base and J by 11 bases, 10 bases remained unmatched. The length of the CDR3 is 13 residues. CDR3 in amino acids: CSVEGTGTEGYTF. The CDR3 DNA reads as TGCAGCGTTGAAGGGACCGGGACAGAGGGGTACACCTTC. The complete variable domain, with remaining parts taken from reference TRBV29-1 and TRBJ1-2, reads SAVISQKPSRDICQRGTSLTIQCQVDSQVTMMFWYRQQPGQSLTLIATANQGSEATYESGFVIDKFPISRPNLTFSTLTVSNMSPEDSSIYLCSVEGTGTEGYTFGSGTRLTVV.

The J gene is TRBJ2-5, the V gene TRBV4-1; TRBD2 matches at 7 bases. This CDR3 is built from 15 residues. Germline V lookup: CDR1 MGHRA, CDR2 YSYEKL. Trimming removed 2 bases from V and 5 bases from J; junction bases left unmatched: 8. The CDR3 DNA reads TGCGCCAGCAGCCAAATCGGTGTGGGGGGGGAGACCCAGTACTTC. This codes for CASSQIGVGGETQYF.

This chain connects TRBV11-3 to TRBJ2-3; 7 positions match TRBD1. With 7 bases clipped from V and 2 bases from J, the junction kept 9 bases outside the gene matches. The germline V gene encodes CDR1 SGHNT and CDR2 YENEEA. The CDR3 length is 15 residues. DNA for the CDR3: TGTGCCAGCAACCCGGGACAGTTCGCCACAGATACGCAGTATTTT. It encodes CASNPGQFATDTQYF. Full variable domain (remainder filled in from reference TRBV11-3 and TRBJ2-3): EAGVVQSPRYKIIEKKQPVAFWCNPISGHNTLYWYLQNLGQGPELLIRYENEEAVDDSQLPKDRFSAERLKGVDSTLKIQPAELGDSAVYLCASNPGQFATDTQYFGPGTRLTVL.

V is TRBV7-2 and J is TRBJ2-7; the D is unclear. Germline V gene sequence: CDR1 SGHTA, CDR2 FQGNSA. CDR3 length equals 11 residues. Trimming took off 5 bases at V and 3 bases at J, with 5 bases between the two ends. In nucleotides, the CDR3 is TGTGCCAGCAGCCGCTACTACGAGCAGTACTTC. This codes for CASSRYYEQYF.

The chain combines TRBV27 with TRBJ2-7, with a tentative D call TRBD1 (6 bases). The germline V gene has CDR1 MNHEY and CDR2 SMNVEV (reference sequence). CDR3 length: 15 residues. The V end was cut by 3 bases, the J end by 2 bases, with 14 bases between. Here the CDR3 DNA reads TGTGCCAGCAGTTTCTGGGGCCAGGGGACCTACGAGCAGTACTTC. It specifies CASSFWGQGTYEQYF.

The chain employs TRBV9 and TRBJ1-1, with D tentatively TRBD1 (6 bases). Per germline, CDR1 SGDLS and CDR2 YYNGEE. The CDR3 spans 13 residues. V lost 3 bases to trimming and J lost 4 bases, with 10 bases between them. The CDR3: CASSETGGTEAFF. For the CDR3, the DNA is TGTGCCAGCAGCGAGACAGGAGGCACTGAAGCTTTCTTT.

V usage is TRBV5-1 and J usage is TRBJ2-7; possibly TRBD1 for D (6 bases). The CDR3 has 14 residues. CDR1 and CDR2 (germline): SGHRS, YFSETQ. Trimming stripped 5 bases from V and 2 bases from J, with 14 bases between. The CDR3 nucleotides read TGCGCCAGCAGTTTTGACAGGTTAGCCTACGAGCAGTACTTC. Translated, it gives CASSFDRLAYEQYF.

The chain employs TRBV19 and TRBJ1-3, with 7 bases fitting TRBD1. Trimming cost V 4 bases and J 9 bases; bases outside gene matches: 9. Looked up from germline, CDR1 is LNHDA and CDR2 is SQIVND (reference sequence). The CDR3 contains 14 residues. CDR3 bases: TGTGCCAGTAGTAGAGGACAGGCCGAGGGCACCATATATTTT. This codes for CASSRGQAEGTIYF. The full variable domain, its missing parts supplied by reference TRBV19 and TRBJ1-3, is DGGITQSPKYLFRKEGQNVTLSCEQNLNHDAMYWYRQDPGQGLRLIYYSQIVNDFQKGDIAEGYSVSREKKESFPLTVTSAQKNPTAFYLCASSRGQAEGTIYFGEGSWLTVV.

The chain uses TRBV7-8 and TRBJ1-5; no reliable D call. V lost 5 bases and J 1 base, leaving 12 bases between the germline ends. Germline V gene data show CDR1 as SGHVS and CDR2 as FQNEAQ. The CDR3 is 15 residues long. CDR3 residues: CASSPGLISNQPQHF. The CDR3 DNA follows: TGTGCCAGCAGCCCTGGACTGATCAGCAATCAGCCCCAGCATTTT.